The 7 T cell receptor beta chains below all came from one sample that was sequenced in a study of T cells in Graves' hyperthyroidism and ophthalmopathy. Regions amplified from RNA transcripts were the TCR beta CDR3 regions. The TCR CDR3 was amplified in a first-round RT-PCR using the HTBI primer set. TCRdb redid the calling of the multiplex PCR reads with MiXCR, one entry per CDR3 protein. The table lists hundreds of thousands of distinct CDR3 sequences, 20% of them singletons, with over 30% in the top ten. Sample: blood. These receptors all stem from a man under 40 with Graves' ophthalmopathy.

The gene calls are TRBV29-1 and TRBJ1-1; D is possibly TRBD1 (5 bases). Germline V lookup: CDR1 SQVTM, CDR2 ANQGSEA. The CDR3 sequence is 11 residues long. V lost 7 bases, J lost 5 bases, and 11 bases lay in between. Here the CDR3 reads CSGYQGTEAFF. The CDR3 DNA reads TGCAGCGGCTATCAGGGAACTGAAGCTTTCTTT.

The chain employs TRBV24-1 and TRBJ2-3, with D unresolved. The V gene's germline CDR1 is KGHDR and CDR2 SFDVKD. The ends were cut back, 9 bases at V and 4 bases at J, with 7 bases in the middle. The CDR3 spans 11 residues. The CDR3 loop reads CATANADTQYF. The CDR3 DNA sequence: TGTGCCACCGCGAACGCAGATACGCAGTATTTT.

In this sample, this clonotype turned up a few times. The J gene is TRBJ2-3, the V gene TRBV28; possibly TRBD1 or TRBD2 for D (5 bases each). The CDR3 runs 12 residues. V lost 8 bases and J 2 bases, leaving 8 bases between the germline ends. CDR1 and CDR2 (germline): MDHEN, SYDVKM. The CDR3 coding sequence is TGTGCCAGCGGGACCATCACAGATACGCAGTATTTT. Its protein product is CASGTITDTQYF.

The V gene is TRBV5-5, the J gene TRBJ2-7; unclear D gene. V was trimmed by 3 bases and J by 2 bases, leaving 18 bases between them. The CDR3 has 16 amino acids. Germline CDR1 is SGHKS and CDR2 is YYEKEE (reference sequence). This CDR3 is CASSSLGRILPYEQYF. CDR3 DNA sequence: TGTGCCAGCAGCTCCCTGGGAAGGATCCTCCCCTACGAGCAGTACTTC.

The chain couples TRBV4-3 to TRBJ1-1; TRBD1 matches 9 bases. V was clipped by 5 bases and J by 1 base; unmatched bases: 5. CDR1 is LGHNA and CDR2 is YSLEER in the germline V gene. The CDR3 sequence is 15 residues long. The CDR3 region is CASSFWTGENTEAFF. As DNA, the CDR3 is TGCGCCAGCAGCTTTTGGACAGGGGAGAACACTGAAGCTTTCTTT.

Only a few counts were recorded for this clonotype. The chain has TRBV4-1 and TRBJ2-3; D remains ambiguous. CDR1 and CDR2 from the germline V gene are MGHRA and YSYEKL. V lost 4 bases and J lost 1, with 12 bases in between. This CDR3 contains 15 residues. The CDR3 is CASSPSWGGTDTQYF. The CDR3 coding sequence is TGCGCCAGCAGCCCCTCGTGGGGTGGCACAGATACGCAGTATTTT.

Only a few counts were recorded for this clonotype. V gene TRBV10-3 combines with J gene TRBJ2-7, with 8 bases lining up with TRBD2. Germline CDR1 reads ENHRY; CDR2 reads SYGVKD. Trimming removed 0 bases from V and 3 bases from J; junction bases left unmatched: 7. This CDR3 contains 16 residues. In DNA form, the CDR3 reads TGTGCCATCAGTGAGTCGAGCACTAGCGGCGTCTACGAGCAGTACTTC. Its translation: CAISESSTSGVYEQYF.